Following are 12 T cell receptor beta chains from one sample sequenced in a study of regulatory T cells in long-lasting Graves disease. CDR3 regions were amplified by Arm-PCR using iRepertoire HTBI primers to build TCR beta libraries. TCRdb re-called the multiplex PCR reads through MiXCR, storing one row per CDR3 protein. The sample contains some 500,000 distinct CDR3 sequences, around an eighth of which appear only once. Time point reported: newly diagnosed GD, antithyroid drugs for less than 3 months. RNA isolated from PBMCs was used to make the TCR library. This sample was shared with a second study, whose subject was T cells in Graves' hyperthyroidism and ophthalmopathy.

Here the sequenced sample was peripheral blood mononuclear cells (PBMCs), taken at new diagnosis, from a patient treated with antithyroid drugs. These receptors all come from a man under 40 with Graves disease.

This clonotype has only a few counts. This chain uses TRBV5-8 with TRBJ1-5, with D maybe TRBD1 (6 bases). Germline CDR1 is SGHTS and CDR2 is YDEGEE. Trimming cost V 4 bases and J 6 bases, with 14 bases left between them. This CDR3 has 14 residues. In DNA form, the CDR3 reads TGTGCCAGCAGCCAACGGACAGTTGGTCAGCCCCAGCATTTT. Residues: CASSQRTVGQPQHF.

The V call is TRBV5-1, the J call TRBJ2-7, with a tentative D call TRBD2 (6 bases). The CDR3 has 14 amino acids. In germline, CDR1 is SGHRS, CDR2 YFSETQ. The ends were cut back, 5 bases at V and 0 bases at J, with 12 bases in the middle. CDR3 sequence (DNA): TGCGCCAGCAGGGGACTTCTGCGCTCCTACGAGCAGTACTTC. This codes for CASRGLLRSYEQYF.

This clonotype appeared a few times. The V and J genes are TRBV24-1 and TRBJ1-1, with unresolved D. Between the trimmed V and J ends, which lost 0 bases and 1 base, there was a span of 5 bases. The CDR3 contains 14 residues. CDR1 is KGHDR, CDR2 SFDVKD, per germline. CDR3 DNA: TGTGCCACCAGTGATTTGCAAGGGAACACTGAAGCTTTCTTT. It encodes CATSDLQGNTEAFF.

The rearrangement joins TRBV5-4 to TRBJ2-3, with D possibly matching TRBD2 (7 bases). Looked up from germline, CDR1 is SGHNT and CDR2 is YYREEE (reference sequence). The CDR3 extends over 16 amino acids. Trimming pared 4 bases from V and 7 bases from J, leaving 22 bases between. CDR3 bases: TGTGCCAGCAGCCTTCTGGCGGGGGCCTCACAAAATACGCAGTATTTT. Amino acid sequence: CASSLLAGASQNTQYF.

The sample holds many counts of this clonotype. The chain recombines TRBV5-1 with TRBJ2-5; D may be TRBD1 (5 bases). The CDR3 runs to 15 residues. Germline values: CDR1 SGHRS, CDR2 YFSETQ. Trimming removed 0 bases from V and 0 bases from J, with 9 bases in between. The CDR3 DNA sequence: TGCGCCAGCAGCTTGGGACAGTCGTACCAAGAGACCCAGTACTTC. Amino acid sequence: CASSLGQSYQETQYF.

This clonotype has just a few counts. This chain links TRBV20-1 with TRBJ2-3; TRBD1 matches 10 bases. Germline V lookup: CDR1 DFQATT, CDR2 SNEGSKA (reference sequence). The CDR3 has 15 residues. The J segment lost 2 bases and the V segment lost 5 bases, leaving 7 bases of the junction unmatched. Written as DNA, the CDR3 is TGCAGTGCTGGGACAGGGGTTTCGCACACAGATACGCAGTATTTT. Translated, it gives CSAGTGVSHTDTQYF.

Ten or more counts support this clonotype. The V gene is TRBV5-1, the J gene TRBJ2-1; 7 bases map to TRBD2. The CDR3 has 14 residues. V dropped 5 bases and J dropped 0; count of bases not matched to a gene: 2. Per the germline V gene, CDR1 is SGHRS and CDR2 is YFSETQ. CDR3 protein: CASRGGSSYNEQFF. CDR3 bases: TGCGCCAGCAGGGGGGGGAGCTCCTACAATGAGCAGTTCTTC.

On this clonotype itself: It may be a read error: a sequence one base away is much more abundant. CDR3 sequence reads: CAWTDSLTVHF. The CDR3 coding sequence is TGTGCCTGGACAGATAGCCTCACGGTCCACTTT. The chain links TRBV30 to TRBJ1-6; D not certain. V lost 4 bases to trimming and J lost 17 bases, with 15 bases between them. CDR1 and CDR2 (germline): GTSNPN, SVGIG (reference sequence). This CDR3 is built from 11 residues.

This clonotype has at least ten counts. The rearrangement links TRBV10-2 to TRBJ1-3; D call uncertain. The CDR3 has 14 residues. V was pared by 0 bases and J by 0 bases, with 3 bases between. Germline values: CDR1 WSHSY, CDR2 SAAADI. This chain's CDR3 is CASSESGSGNTIYF. CDR3 nucleotide sequence: TGCGCCAGCAGTGAGTCGGGCTCTGGAAACACCATATATTTT.

The J gene is TRBJ1-1, the V gene TRBV12-5; tentative D call: TRBD1 (5 bases). V lost 6 bases, J lost 6 bases, and 17 bases lay in between. Germline values: CDR1 LGHNT, CDR2 FRNRAP. The CDR3 spans 14 residues. CDR3 sequence reads: CASGTGEGPAEAFF. The DNA for the CDR3 is TGTGCTAGTGGGACTGGGGAGGGGCCGGCTGAAGCTTTCTTT.

This clonotype was seen repeatedly, ten times or more. The chain couples TRBV2 to TRBJ1-5; TRBD1 is a possible D gene (5 bases). The CDR3 is 13 amino acids. From germline, CDR1 is SNHLY and CDR2 FYNNEI. V shed 6 bases and J shed 3 bases, with 9 bases lying between them. The CDR3 bases are TGTGCCAGCAGGGAGGACAACAATCAGCCCCAGCATTTT. This codes for CASREDNNQPQHF.

This clonotype occurred a few times. A junction end diverges from the germline sequence, so it may reflect a read error. The chain carries TRBV7-8 and TRBJ2-2, with 9 nucleotides matching TRBD2. CDR1 and CDR2 (germline): SGHVS, FQNEAQ. The CDR3 extends over 16 amino acids. CDR3 in DNA: TGTGCCAACAGCTTAAGCCCTAGCGGGGACACCGGGGAGCTGTTTTTT. Residues: CANSLSPSGDTGELFF.